Given below is one T cell receptor (beta chain) in context. Its antigen is unknown. This CDR3 has 16 amino acids. Trimming took 4 bases from V and 6 from J; bases not matched to a gene: 14. Germline lookup yields CDR1 SGHKS and CDR2 YYEKEE (reference sequence). The data were obtained in a study of tumor-infiltrating lymphocytes in primary liver carcinoma. Study as a whole: The yield of productive TCRbeta reads per sample was roughly 3.65 to 7.13 million and was similar across tissue types.

From roughly 0.45 ug total RNA, TCR beta cDNA was generated with a primer in the constant region. Generation of the TCR beta libraries relied on three nested multiplex PCR rounds using slightly modified ARM-PCR. TRBV1-TRBV30 forward and Cbeta reverse primers drove the first two roughly 10-cycle rounds. TCRdb reanalysed the multiplex PCR reads using MiXCR and keeps one entry per CDR3 protein. In the table there are 150,000 to 200,000 distinct CDR3 sequences, around four fifths of which are singletons. Joint extraction of RNA and DNA used about 17-32 mg of bulk tissue that was unsorted. Samples were taken from five separate regions (per tumor). Regarding the study as a whole: Tumors reached a significantly greater top-250-clone fraction than blood did (p = 0.039).

This sequence originates from a man aged 35 to 55 with primary liver carcinoma and hepatitis B virus infection. The sample comprised tumor tissue from primary liver carcinoma. The chain carries TRBV5-5 and TRBJ2-3; 7 bases align to TRBD2. CDR3 in amino acids: CASSLLAAGWEDTQYF. DNA of the CDR3: TGTGCCAGCAGCCTCTTAGCAGCGGGATGGGAGGATACGCAGTATTTT.